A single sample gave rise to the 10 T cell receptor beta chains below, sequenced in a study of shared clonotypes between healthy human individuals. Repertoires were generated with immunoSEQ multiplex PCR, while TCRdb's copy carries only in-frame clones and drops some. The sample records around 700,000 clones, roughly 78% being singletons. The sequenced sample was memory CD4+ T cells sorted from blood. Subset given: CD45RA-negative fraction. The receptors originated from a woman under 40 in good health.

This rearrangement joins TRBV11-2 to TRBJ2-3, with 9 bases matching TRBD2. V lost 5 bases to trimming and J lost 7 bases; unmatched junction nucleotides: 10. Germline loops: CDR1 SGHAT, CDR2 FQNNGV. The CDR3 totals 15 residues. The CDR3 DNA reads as TGTGCCAGCAGCCAAATTAGCGGGAGAGCTAATACGCAGTATTTT. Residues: CASSQISGRANTQYF.

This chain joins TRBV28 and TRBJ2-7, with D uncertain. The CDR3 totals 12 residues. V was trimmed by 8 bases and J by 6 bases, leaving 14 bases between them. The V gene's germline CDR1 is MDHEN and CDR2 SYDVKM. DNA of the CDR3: TGTGCCAGCGGATTCTTGGGCCTCGAGCAGTACTTC. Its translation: CASGFLGLEQYF. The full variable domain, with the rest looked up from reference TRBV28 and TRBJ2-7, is DVKVTQSSRYLVKRTGEKVFLECVQDMDHENMFWYRQDPGLGLRLIYFSYDVKMKEKGDIPEGYSVSREKKERFSLILESASTNQTSMYLCASGFLGLEQYFGPGTRLTVT.

The CDR3 spells CASSYGPGPYEQYF. The CDR3 bases are TGTGCCAGCAGTTACGGGCCCGGGCCCTACGAGCAGTACTTC. The rearrangement uses TRBV27 and TRBJ2-7, with D unresolved. From germline, CDR1 is MNHEY and CDR2 SMNVEV (reference sequence). This CDR3 region has 14 residues. V gave up 4 bases and J gave up 2 bases, with 12 bases separating them.

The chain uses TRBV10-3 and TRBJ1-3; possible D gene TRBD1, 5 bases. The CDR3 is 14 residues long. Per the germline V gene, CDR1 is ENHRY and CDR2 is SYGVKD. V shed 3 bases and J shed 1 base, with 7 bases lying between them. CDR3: CAISEQVSGNTIYF. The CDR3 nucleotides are TGTGCCATCAGTGAACAGGTTTCTGGAAACACCATATATTTT.

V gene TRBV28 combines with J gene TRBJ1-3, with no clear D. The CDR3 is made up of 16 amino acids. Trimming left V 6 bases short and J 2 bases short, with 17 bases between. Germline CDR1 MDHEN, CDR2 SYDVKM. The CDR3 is CASSQFGYGAGNTIYF. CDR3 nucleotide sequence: TGTGCCAGCAGCCAGTTTGGGTACGGAGCTGGAAACACCATATATTTT.

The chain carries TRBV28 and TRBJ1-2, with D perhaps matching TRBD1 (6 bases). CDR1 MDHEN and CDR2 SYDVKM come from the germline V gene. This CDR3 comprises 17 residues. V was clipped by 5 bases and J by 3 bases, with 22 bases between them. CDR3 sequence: CASSNPLDRSLYYGYTF. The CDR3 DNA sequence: TGTGCCAGCAGTAATCCATTAGACAGGTCCCTATACTATGGCTACACCTTC.

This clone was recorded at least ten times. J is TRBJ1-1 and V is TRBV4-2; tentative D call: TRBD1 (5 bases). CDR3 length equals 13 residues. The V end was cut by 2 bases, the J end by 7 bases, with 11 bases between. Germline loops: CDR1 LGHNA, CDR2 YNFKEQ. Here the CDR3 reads CASSQRGGDEAFF. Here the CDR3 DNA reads TGTGCCAGCAGCCAAAGGGGAGGGGATGAAGCTTTCTTT.

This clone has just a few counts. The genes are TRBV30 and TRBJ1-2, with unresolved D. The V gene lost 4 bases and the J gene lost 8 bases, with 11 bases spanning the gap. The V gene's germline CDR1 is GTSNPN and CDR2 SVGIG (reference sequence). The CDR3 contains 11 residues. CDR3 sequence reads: CAWMAGRGYTF. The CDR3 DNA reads TGTGCCTGGATGGCGGGTCGAGGCTACACCTTC.

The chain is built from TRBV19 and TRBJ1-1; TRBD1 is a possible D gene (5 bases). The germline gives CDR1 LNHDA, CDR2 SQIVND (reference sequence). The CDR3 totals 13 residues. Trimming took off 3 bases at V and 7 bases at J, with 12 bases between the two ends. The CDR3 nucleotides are TGTGCCAGTAGTATGGAGGGCGGGGGTGAAGCTTTCTTT. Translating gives CASSMEGGGEAFF.

CDR3 in amino acids: CASSVAYPHYSGNTIYF. The CDR3 bases are TGTGCCAGCAGCGTAGCTTACCCCCATTACTCTGGAAACACCATATATTTT. This chain uses TRBV9 with TRBJ1-3; the D is unclear. Germline V gene data show CDR1 as SGDLS and CDR2 as YYNGEE. CDR3 length: 17 residues. V lost 0 bases and J lost 0, with 13 bases in between.